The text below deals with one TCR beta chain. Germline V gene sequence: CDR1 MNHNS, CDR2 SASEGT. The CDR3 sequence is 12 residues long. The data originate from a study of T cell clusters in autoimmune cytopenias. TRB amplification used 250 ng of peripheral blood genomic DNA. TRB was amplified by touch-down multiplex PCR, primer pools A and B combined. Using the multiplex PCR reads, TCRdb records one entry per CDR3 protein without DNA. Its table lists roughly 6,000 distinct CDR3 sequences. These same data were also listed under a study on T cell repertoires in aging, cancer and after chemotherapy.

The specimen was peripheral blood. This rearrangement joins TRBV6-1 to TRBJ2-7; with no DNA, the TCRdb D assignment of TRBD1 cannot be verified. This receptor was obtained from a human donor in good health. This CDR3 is CASRTGYYEQYF.